This T cell receptor beta chain was profiled in a study of blood T cell repertoires in COVID-19. The CDR3 has 13 amino acids. V was pared by 6 bases and J by 7 bases, with 15 bases between. Germline CDR1 SEHNR, CDR2 FQNEAQ (reference sequence). Produced via immunoSEQ multiplex PCR; TCRdb's table is partial and in-frame only. In the table there are fewer than 300,000 clones, around four fifths of which are singletons. The sequence came from a man at least 80 years old with acute or convalescent COVID-19. The gene calls are TRBV7-9 and TRBJ2-5; D is perhaps TRBD1 (6 bases). The sample taken for sequencing was peripheral blood. The CDR3 region is CASSMGAGVTQYF. Written as DNA, the CDR3 is TGTGCCAGCAGTATGGGGGCTGGGGTGACCCAGTACTTC.